The present T cell receptor (beta chain) was sequenced within a study of breast tumors, draining lymph nodes, adjacent tissues. Findings and limits, study-wide: Findings are consistent with lymph node origin and intratumoral expansion of most tumor T cells.

Germline-derived CDR1 and CDR2 are SEHNR and FQNEAQ (reference sequence). The CDR3 totals 14 residues. V lost 1 base to trimming and J lost 6 bases, with 10 bases between them. This clonotype has a count of ten or more. What it binds is unknown. TCRdb re-derived calls from the multiplex PCR reads in MiXCR, one entry per CDR3 protein. The sample contains some 110,000 distinct CDR3 sequences, less than 40% of which appear only once. Axillary draining lymph nodes of breast cancer patients supplied the node samples. This chain joins TRBV7-9 and TRBJ1-5; perhaps TRBD1 as D (6 bases). This receptor was identified in a female donor with breast cancer. Some clones in this sample may be carry-over from other donors' samples. The source material was axillary lymph node tissue. The CDR3 sequence is CASSLGQGGQPQHF. The DNA of the CDR3 is TGTGCCAGCAGCTTAGGGCAAGGGGGTCAGCCCCAGCATTTT.